Sequencing of this T cell receptor beta chain was carried out in a study of shared clonotypes between healthy human individuals. Trimming pared 2 bases from V and 1 base from J, leaving 9 bases between. There are 14 residues in the CDR3. From germline, CDR1 is SGHNT and CDR2 YYREEE (reference sequence). Assay used: immunoSEQ multiplex PCR; TCRdb lists only in-frame clones, some missing. The sample lists 1.4 million or so clones, 98% to 99% occurring once. Concerning this clone itself: Its antigen is as yet unknown.

Study outcomes and limitations: Sorted-subset sequencing was shown by rarefaction to be incomplete despite large depth.

The origin of this receptor is a man in his thirties or forties in good health. The rearrangement joins TRBV5-4 to TRBJ2-5; the D is unclear. Sequenced input: naive CD4+ T cells sorted from blood. The subset denotes: CD45RA+ positively selected. The CDR3 spells CASSFGGAQETQYF. The CDR3 coding sequence is TGTGCCAGCAGCTTTGGCGGAGCCCAAGAGACCCAGTACTTC.